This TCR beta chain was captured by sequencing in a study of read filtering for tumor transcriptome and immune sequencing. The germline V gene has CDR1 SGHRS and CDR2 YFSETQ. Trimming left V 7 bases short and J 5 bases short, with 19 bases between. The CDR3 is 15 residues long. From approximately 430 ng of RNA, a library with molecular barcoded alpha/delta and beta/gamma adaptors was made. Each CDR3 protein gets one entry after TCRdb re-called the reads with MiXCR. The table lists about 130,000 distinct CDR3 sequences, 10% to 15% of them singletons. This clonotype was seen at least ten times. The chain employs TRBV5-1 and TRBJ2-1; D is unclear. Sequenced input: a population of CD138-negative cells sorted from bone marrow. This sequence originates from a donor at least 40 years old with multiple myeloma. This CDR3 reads CASCPGPSPDNEQFF. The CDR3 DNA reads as TGCGCCAGCTGTCCCGGCCCCTCCCCAGACAATGAGCAGTTCTTC.